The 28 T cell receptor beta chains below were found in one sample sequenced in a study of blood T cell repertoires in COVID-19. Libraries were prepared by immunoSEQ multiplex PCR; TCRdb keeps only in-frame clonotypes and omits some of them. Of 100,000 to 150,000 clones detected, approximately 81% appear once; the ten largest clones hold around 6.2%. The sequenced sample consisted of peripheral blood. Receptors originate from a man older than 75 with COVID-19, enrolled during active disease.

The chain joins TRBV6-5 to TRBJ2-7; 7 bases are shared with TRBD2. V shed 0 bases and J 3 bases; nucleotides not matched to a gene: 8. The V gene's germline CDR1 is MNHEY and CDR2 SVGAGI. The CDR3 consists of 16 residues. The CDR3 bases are TGTGCCAGCAGTTACTCGGGGGGGGAGGCCCTCTACGAGCAGTACTTC. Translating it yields CASSYSGGEALYEQYF.

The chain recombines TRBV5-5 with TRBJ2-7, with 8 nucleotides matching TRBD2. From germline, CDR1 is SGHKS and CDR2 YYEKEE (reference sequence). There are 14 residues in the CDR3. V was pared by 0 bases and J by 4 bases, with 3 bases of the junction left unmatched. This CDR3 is CASSLGPGGYEQYF. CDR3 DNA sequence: TGTGCCAGCAGCTTGGGACCGGGAGGGTACGAGCAGTACTTC.

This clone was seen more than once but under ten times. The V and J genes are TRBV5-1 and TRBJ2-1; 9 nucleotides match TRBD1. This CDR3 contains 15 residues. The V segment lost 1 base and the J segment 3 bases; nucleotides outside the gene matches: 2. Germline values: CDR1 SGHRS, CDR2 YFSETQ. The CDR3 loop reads CASSLRQGGYNEQFF. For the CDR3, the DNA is TGCGCCAGCAGCTTGAGACAGGGGGGCTACAATGAGCAGTTCTTC. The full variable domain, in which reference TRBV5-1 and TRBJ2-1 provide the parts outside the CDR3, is KAGVTQTPRYLIKTRGQQVTLSCSPISGHRSVSWYQQTPGQGLQFLFEYFSETQRNKGNFPGRFSGRQFSNSRSEMNVSTLELGDSALYLCASSLRQGGYNEQFFGPGTRLTVL.

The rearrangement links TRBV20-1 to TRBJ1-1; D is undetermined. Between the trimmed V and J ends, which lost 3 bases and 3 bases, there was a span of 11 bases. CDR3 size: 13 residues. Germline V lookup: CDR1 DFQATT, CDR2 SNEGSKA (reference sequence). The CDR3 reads CSASAPQDTEAFF. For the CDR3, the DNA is TGCAGTGCTAGTGCTCCCCAGGACACTGAAGCTTTCTTT.

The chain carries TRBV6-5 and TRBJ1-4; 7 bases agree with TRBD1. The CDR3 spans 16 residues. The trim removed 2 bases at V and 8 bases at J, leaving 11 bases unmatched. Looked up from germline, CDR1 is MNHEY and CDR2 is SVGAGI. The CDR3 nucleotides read TGTGCCAGCAGTTACGACGGAGCCAGGACAGGCGAAAAACTGTTTTTT. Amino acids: CASSYDGARTGEKLFF.

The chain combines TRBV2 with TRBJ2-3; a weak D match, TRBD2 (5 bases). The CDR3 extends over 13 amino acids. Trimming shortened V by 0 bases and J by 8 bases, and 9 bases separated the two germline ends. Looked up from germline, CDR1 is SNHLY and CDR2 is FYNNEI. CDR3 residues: CASSEAEEATQYF. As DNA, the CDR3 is TGTGCCAGCAGTGAAGCAGAGGAGGCTACGCAGTATTTT.

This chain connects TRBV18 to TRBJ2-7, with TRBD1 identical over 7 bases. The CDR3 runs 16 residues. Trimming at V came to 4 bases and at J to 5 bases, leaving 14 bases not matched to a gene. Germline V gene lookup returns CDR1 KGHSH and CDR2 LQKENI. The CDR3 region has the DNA TGTGCCAGCTCACTACTAGTAGCGACAGGGAGTGACGAGCAGTACTTC. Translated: CASSLLVATGSDEQYF.

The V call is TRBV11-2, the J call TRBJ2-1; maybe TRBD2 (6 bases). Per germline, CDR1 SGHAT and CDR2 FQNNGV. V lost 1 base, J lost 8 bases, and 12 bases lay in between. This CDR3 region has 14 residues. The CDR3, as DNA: TGTGCCAGCAGCTTAGTCGGCGGGATGGATGAGCAGTTCTTC. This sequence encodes CASSLVGGMDEQFF.

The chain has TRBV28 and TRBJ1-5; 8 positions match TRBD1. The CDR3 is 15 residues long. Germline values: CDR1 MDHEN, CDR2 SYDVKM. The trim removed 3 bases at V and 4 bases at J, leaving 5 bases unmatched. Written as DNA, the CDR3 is TGTGCCAGCAGTTTTGGGGACAGGAAAAATCAGCCCCAGCATTTT. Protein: CASSFGDRKNQPQHF. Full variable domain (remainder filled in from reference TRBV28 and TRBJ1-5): DVKVTQSSRYLVKRTGEKVFLECVQDMDHENMFWYRQDPGLGLRLIYFSYDVKMKEKGDIPEGYSVSREKKERFSLILESASTNQTSMYLCASSFGDRKNQPQHFGDGTRLSIL.

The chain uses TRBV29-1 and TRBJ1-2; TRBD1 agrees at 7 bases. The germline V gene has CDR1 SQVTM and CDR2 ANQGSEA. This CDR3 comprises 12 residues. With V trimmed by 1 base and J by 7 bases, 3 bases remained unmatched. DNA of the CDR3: TGCAGCGTTGAAGGGCAGGGGGGTGGCTACACCTTC. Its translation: CSVEGQGGGYTF.

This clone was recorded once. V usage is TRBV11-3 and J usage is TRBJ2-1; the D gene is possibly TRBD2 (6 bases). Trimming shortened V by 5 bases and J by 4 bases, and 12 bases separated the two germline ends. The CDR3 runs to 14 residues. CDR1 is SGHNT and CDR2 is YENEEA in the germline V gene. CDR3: CASSPHGLYNEQFF. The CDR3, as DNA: TGTGCCAGCAGCCCCCACGGACTATACAATGAGCAGTTCTTC.

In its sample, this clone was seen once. The DNA of the CDR3 is TGCAGCGTTGAAAAGGCTAGTTACAATGAGCAGTTCTTC. It translates to CSVEKASYNEQFF. This chain joins TRBV29-1 and TRBJ2-1; D uncertain. Germline V lookup: CDR1 SQVTM, CDR2 ANQGSEA. The CDR3 loop spans 13 amino acids. The V gene lost 2 bases and the J gene lost 4 bases, with 9 bases spanning the gap.

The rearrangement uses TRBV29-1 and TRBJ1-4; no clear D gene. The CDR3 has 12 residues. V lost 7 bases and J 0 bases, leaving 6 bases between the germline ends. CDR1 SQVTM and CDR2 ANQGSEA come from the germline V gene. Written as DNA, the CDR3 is TGCAGCGCAGCCGCAACTAATGAAAAACTGTTTTTT. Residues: CSAAATNEKLFF.

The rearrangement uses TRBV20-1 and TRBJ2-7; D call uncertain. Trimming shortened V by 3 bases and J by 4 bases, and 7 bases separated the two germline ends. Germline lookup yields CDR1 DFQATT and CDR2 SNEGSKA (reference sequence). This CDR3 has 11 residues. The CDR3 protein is CSASQSYEQYF. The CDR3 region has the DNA TGCAGTGCTAGCCAGTCTTACGAGCAGTACTTC.

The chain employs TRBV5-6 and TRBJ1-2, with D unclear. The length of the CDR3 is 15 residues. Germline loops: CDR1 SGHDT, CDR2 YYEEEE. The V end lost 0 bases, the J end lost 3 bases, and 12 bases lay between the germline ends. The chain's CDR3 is CASSLGLPGDYGYTF. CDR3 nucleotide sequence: TGTGCCAGCAGCTTGGGTCTCCCGGGAGACTATGGCTACACCTTC.

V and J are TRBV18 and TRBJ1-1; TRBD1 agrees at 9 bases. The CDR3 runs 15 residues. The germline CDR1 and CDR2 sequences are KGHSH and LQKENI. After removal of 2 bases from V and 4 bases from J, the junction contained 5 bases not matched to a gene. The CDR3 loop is CASSPAGQGGTEAFF. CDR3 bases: TGTGCCAGCTCACCAGCGGGACAGGGTGGCACTGAAGCTTTCTTT.

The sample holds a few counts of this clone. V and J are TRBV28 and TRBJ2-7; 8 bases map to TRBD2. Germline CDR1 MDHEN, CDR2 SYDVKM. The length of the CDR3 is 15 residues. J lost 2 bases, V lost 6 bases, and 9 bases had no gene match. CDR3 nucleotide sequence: TGTGCCAGCAGGTCCTTAGCGGGACTTACCTACGAGCAGTACTTC. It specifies CASRSLAGLTYEQYF.

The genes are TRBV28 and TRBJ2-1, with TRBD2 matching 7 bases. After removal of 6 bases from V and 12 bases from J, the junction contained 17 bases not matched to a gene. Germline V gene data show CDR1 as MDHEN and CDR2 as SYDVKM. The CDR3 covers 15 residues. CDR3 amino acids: CASSLPGGPAGRQFF. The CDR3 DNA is TGTGCCAGCAGCCTACCCGGGGGTCCAGCGGGAAGGCAGTTCTTC.

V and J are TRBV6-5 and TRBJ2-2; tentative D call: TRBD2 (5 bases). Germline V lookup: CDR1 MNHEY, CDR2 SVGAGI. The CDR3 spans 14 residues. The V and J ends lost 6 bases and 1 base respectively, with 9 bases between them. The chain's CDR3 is CASRSSGNTGELFF. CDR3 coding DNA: TGTGCCAGCAGATCCAGCGGGAACACCGGGGAGCTGTTTTTT.

The CDR3 is CASSPGTAPNNEQFF. CDR3 bases: TGTGCCAGCAGCCCTGGGACAGCCCCTAACAATGAGCAGTTCTTC. This rearrangement joins TRBV7-8 to TRBJ2-1; 7 nucleotides align to TRBD1. Germline trimming cut 5 bases from V and 5 bases from J; bases unmatched to any gene: 9. Germline lookup yields CDR1 SGHVS and CDR2 FQNEAQ. The CDR3 length is 15 residues.

The CDR3 here is CASSISGLVGNEQFF. The CDR3 nucleotides read TGTGCCAGTAGTATATCGGGACTAGTGGGAAATGAGCAGTTCTTC. The chain joins TRBV19 to TRBJ2-1; TRBD2 matches 8 bases. CDR3 length: 15 amino acids. CDR1 LNHDA and CDR2 SQIVND come from the germline V gene (reference sequence). The J segment lost 7 bases and the V segment lost 2 bases, leaving 7 bases of the junction unmatched.

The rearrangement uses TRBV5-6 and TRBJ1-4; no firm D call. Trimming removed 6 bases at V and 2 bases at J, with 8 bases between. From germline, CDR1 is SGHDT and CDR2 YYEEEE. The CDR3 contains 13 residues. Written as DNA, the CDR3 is TGTGCCAGCACCTTTGGCACTAATGAAAAACTGTTTTTT. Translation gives CASTFGTNEKLFF. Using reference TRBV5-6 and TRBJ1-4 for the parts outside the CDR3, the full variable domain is DAGVTQSPTHLIKTRGQQVTLRCSPKSGHDTVSWYQQALGQGPQFIFQYYEEEERQRGNFPDRFSGHQFPNYSSELNVNALLLGDSALYLCASTFGTNEKLFFGSGTQLSVL.

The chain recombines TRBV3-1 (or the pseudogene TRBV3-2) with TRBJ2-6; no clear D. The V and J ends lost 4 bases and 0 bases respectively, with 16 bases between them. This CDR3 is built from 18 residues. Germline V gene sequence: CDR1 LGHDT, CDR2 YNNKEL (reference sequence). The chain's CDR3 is CASSPRWSLISGANVLTF. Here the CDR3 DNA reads TGTGCCAGCAGCCCGCGGTGGAGTCTCATCTCTGGGGCCAACGTCCTGACTTTC.

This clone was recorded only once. This CDR3 is CASSRTGGSNTEAFF. For the CDR3, the DNA is TGTGCCAGCAGTCGAACAGGGGGCTCCAACACTGAAGCTTTCTTT. The rearrangement links TRBV7-9 to TRBJ1-1; 9 nucleotides line up with TRBD1. V shed 6 bases and J 2 bases; nucleotides not matched to a gene: 7. CDR1 is SEHNR and CDR2 is FQNEAQ in the germline V gene (reference sequence). The CDR3 runs 15 residues.

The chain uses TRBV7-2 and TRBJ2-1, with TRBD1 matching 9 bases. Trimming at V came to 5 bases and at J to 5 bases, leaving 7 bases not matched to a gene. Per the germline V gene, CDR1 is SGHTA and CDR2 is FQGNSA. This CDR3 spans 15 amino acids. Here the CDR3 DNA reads TGTGCCAGCAGCCGTTCCGGGACAGGGAACAATGAGCAGTTCTTC. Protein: CASSRSGTGNNEQFF.

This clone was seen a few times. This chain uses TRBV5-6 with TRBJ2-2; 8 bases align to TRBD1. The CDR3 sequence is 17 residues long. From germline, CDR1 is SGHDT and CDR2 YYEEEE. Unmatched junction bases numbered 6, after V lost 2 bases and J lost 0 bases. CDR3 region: CASSFDLTGANTGELFF. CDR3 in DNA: TGTGCCAGCAGCTTCGACTTGACAGGGGCGAACACCGGGGAGCTGTTTTTT.

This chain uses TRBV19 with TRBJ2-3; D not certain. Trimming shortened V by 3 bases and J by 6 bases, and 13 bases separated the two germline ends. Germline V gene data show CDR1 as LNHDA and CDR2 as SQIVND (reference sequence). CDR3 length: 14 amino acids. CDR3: CASSIYSLFDTQYF. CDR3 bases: TGTGCCAGTAGTATTTACTCCCTCTTCGATACGCAGTATTTT.

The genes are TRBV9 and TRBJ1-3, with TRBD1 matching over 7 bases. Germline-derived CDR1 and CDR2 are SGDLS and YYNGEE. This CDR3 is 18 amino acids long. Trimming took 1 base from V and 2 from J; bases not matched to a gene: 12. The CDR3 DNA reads TGTGCCAGCAGCGTAAGAGACAGGGTAGGAGGAACTGGAAACACCATATATTTT. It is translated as CASSVRDRVGGTGNTIYF.